These T cell receptor beta chains were read from a single sample in a study of shared clonotypes between healthy human individuals. Assay used: immunoSEQ multiplex PCR; TCRdb lists only in-frame clones, some missing. The sample shows over a million clones, about 77% of them seen only once. Sequenced input: memory CD4+ T cells sorted from blood. Receptors originate from a man aged 18 to 30 in good health. CDR3s include the opening cysteine and the closing phenylalanine or tryptophan.

TRBJ1-2 | TRBV5-1 | 13 | CASSEGTNTGYTF
TRBJ2-7 | TRBV27 | 14 | CASGTGGRTYEQYF
TRBJ2-4 | TRBV7-6 | 16 | CASSLARAEDKNIQYF
TRBJ2-7 | TRBV20-1 | 11 | CSAAGLWEQYF
TRBJ1-1 | TRBV10-1 | 13 | CASSQGTNTEAFF
TRBJ2-5 | TRBV6-1 | 16 | CASSEGLTAIQETQYF
TRBJ2-1 | TRBV6-6 | 16 | CASSRGLAGVRNEQFF
TRBJ2-3 | TRBV15 | 16 | CATSRFSGGGTDTQYF
TRBJ1-1 | TRBV10-3 | 15 | CAISDYDGENTEAFF
TRBJ2-5 | TRBV7-2 | 16 | CASSFGGVRFQETQYF
TRBJ2-1 | TRBV2 | 15 | CASSAILATHNEQFF
TRBJ2-5 | TRBV6-5 | 12 | CASADWQETQYF
TRBJ1-5 | TRBV12-5 | 15 | CASGSGQGADQPQHF
TRBJ1-1 | TRBV10-1 | 14 | CASSPTGTGAEAFF
TRBJ2-3 | TRBV27 | 14 | CASSPLSGWDTQYF
TRBJ2-7 | TRBV19 | 13 | CASSTQQGREQYF
TRBJ2-5 | TRBV6-5 | 14 | CASFSSGRSKTQYF